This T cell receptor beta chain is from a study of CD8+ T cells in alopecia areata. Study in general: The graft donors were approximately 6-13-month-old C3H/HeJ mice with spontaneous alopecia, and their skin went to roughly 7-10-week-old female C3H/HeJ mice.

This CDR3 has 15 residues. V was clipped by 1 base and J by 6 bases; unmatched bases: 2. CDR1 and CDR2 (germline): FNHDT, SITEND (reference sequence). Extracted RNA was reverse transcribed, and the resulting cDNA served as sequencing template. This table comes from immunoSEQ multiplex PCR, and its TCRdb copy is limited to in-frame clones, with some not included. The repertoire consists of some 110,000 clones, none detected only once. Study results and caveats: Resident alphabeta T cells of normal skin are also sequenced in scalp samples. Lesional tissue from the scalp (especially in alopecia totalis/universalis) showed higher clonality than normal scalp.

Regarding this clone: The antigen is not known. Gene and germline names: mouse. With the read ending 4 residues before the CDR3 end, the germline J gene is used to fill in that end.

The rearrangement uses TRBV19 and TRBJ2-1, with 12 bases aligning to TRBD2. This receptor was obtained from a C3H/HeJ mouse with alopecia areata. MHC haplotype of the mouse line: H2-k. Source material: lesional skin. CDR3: CASSIRTGGGAEQFF. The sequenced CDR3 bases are TGTGCCAGCAGTATAAGGACTGGGGGGGGTGCT.